The 6 T cell receptor beta chains below come from one sample, sequenced in a study of CXCR3-negative and CXCR3-positive naive CD8 T cells. Study-level findings and limits: TRB CDR3s were more hydrophobic in CXCR3-positive than in CXCR3-negative naive cells.

These receptors' antigens are unknown. It was by 5' RACE with UMI labels that the TRB cDNA libraries were prepared. No DNA is given; TCRdb re-called the 5' RACE reads and lists each CDR3 protein once. The listing records roughly 110,000 distinct CDR3 sequences. Sample: naive CXCR3+ CD8+ T cells from blood. Specified subset: CD45RO-CCR7+CD27+CD95- naive CD8+ T cells expressing CXCR3 (TNR3+). The source of these receptors is a human donor in good health. Some clones in this sample may be carry-over from other donors' samples.

CDR3 loop: CASSMTLGSSYEQYF. The chain recombines TRBV4-1 with TRBJ2-7. The V gene's germline CDR1 is MGHRA and CDR2 YSYEKL. The length of the CDR3 is 15 residues.

The chain is built from TRBV4-2 and TRBJ2-7; TCRdb's assignment of TRBD2 cannot be checked, as there is no DNA. CDR1 and CDR2 (germline): LGHNA, YNFKEQ. The CDR3 has 19 residues. The CDR3 loop is CASSWETGLAGVFSYEQYF.

The rearrangement uses TRBV19 and TRBJ2-1; TCRdb picks TRBD2, but there is no DNA to check that call. Germline lookup yields CDR1 LNHDA and CDR2 SQIVND (reference sequence). The CDR3 covers 17 residues. CDR3 in amino acids: CASTGLAGSVSYNEQFF.

The chain recombines TRBV29-1 with TRBJ2-1; TCRdb names TRBD1, which stays unverified in the absence of DNA. The CDR3 contains 20 residues. CDR1 and CDR2 from the germline V gene are SQVTM and ANQGSEA. CDR3 region: CSVGGGAGQGDLIPTNEQFF.

The rearrangement links TRBV20-1 to TRBJ2-5. CDR3 length: 13 amino acids. Germline CDR1 and CDR2: DFQATT and SNEGSKA (reference sequence). CDR3 sequence: CSASTGWQETQYF.

The gene calls are TRBV29-1 and TRBJ2-7; TCRdb indicates TRBD2, and absent DNA this call remains unverified. CDR1 and CDR2 (germline): SQVTM, ANQGSEA. There are 15 residues in the CDR3. The CDR3 here is CSVAVAGGPSYEQYF.